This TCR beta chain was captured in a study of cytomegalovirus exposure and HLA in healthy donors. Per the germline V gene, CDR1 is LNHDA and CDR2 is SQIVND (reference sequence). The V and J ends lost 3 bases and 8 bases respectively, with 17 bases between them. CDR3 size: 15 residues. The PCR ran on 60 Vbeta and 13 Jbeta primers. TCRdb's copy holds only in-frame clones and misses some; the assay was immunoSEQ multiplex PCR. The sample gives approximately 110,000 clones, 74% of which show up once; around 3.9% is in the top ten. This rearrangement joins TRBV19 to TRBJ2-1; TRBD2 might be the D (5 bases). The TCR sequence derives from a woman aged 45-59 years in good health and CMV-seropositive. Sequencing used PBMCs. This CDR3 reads CASSIPGVFSDEQFF. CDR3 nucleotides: TGTGCCAGTAGTATCCCCGGGGTTTTTTCGGATGAGCAGTTCTTC.